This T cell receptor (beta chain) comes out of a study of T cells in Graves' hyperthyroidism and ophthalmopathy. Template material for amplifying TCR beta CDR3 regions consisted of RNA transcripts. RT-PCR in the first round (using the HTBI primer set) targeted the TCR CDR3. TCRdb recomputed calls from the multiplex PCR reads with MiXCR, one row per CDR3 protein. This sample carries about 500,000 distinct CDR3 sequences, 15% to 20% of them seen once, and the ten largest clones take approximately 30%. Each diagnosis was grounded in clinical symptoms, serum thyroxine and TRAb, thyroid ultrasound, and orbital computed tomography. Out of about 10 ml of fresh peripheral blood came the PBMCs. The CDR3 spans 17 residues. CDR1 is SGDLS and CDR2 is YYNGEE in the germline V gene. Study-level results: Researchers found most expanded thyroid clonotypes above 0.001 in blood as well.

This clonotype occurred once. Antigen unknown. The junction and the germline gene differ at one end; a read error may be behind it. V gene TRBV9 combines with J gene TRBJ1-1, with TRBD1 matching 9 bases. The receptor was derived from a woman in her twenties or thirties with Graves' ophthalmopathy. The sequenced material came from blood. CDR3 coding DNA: TGTGCCAGCAGCGGGAGGACAGGGGCGATTCGTAACACTGAAGCTCTCTTT. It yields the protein CASSGRTGAIRNTEALF. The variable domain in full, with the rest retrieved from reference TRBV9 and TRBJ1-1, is DSGVTQTPKHLITATGQRVTLRCSPRSGDLSVYWYQQSLDQGLQFLIQYYNGEERAKGNILERFSAQQFPDLHSELNLSSLELGDSALYFCASSGRTGAIRNTEALFGQGTRLTVV.